This T cell receptor beta chain comes out of a study of control samples from healthy donors and cancer patients. This clone was seen a single time. Clones were sequenced by immunoSEQ multiplex PCR, and TCRdb holds only the in-frame ones, with some missing. This table holds roughly 100,000 clones, roughly 91% found once. The V segment lost 3 bases and the J segment 4 bases; nucleotides outside the gene matches: 9. The CDR3 contains 16 residues. Germline-derived CDR1 and CDR2 are SGHTA and FQGTGA. The sequence was obtained from a man aged 55 to 70 with lung cancer. The sample comprised PBMCs. This chain connects TRBV7-3 to TRBJ2-3; 8 positions agree with TRBD1. The CDR3 here is CASSLGQGAGADTQYF. Here the CDR3 DNA reads TGTGCCAGCAGCTTGGGCCAGGGGGCGGGTGCAGATACGCAGTATTTT.